Listed here are 22 T cell receptor beta chains from one sample, sequenced in a study of blood T cell repertoires in COVID-19. TCRdb's table, derived via immunoSEQ multiplex PCR, lists solely in-frame clones and lacks some. The sample consists of some 130,000 clones, nearly 70% of them appearing once. Specimen: peripheral blood. The receptors originated from a woman aged 70 to 79 with acute or convalescent COVID-19.

This clone has just a few counts. The gene calls are TRBV7-3 and TRBJ2-2, with 9 bases aligning to TRBD2. The germline V gene encodes CDR1 SGHTA and CDR2 FQGTGA. V lost 4 bases to trimming and J lost 6 bases; unmatched junction nucleotides: 6. The CDR3 length is 15 residues. The CDR3 spells CASSYLGLAAGELFF. The CDR3 DNA sequence: TGTGCCAGCAGCTACCTGGGACTAGCCGCCGGGGAGCTGTTTTTT.

This sequence joins TRBV4-2 and TRBJ1-2; a possible D gene is TRBD1 (5 bases). The V gene's germline CDR1 is LGHNA and CDR2 YNFKEQ. The CDR3 is 15 amino acids. With 1 base removed from V and 6 bases from J, the gap between germline ends came to 15 bases. The CDR3 sequence: CASSQAWGGEDGYTF. As DNA, the CDR3 is TGTGCCAGCAGCCAAGCTTGGGGCGGCGAGGATGGCTACACCTTC.

This sequence joins TRBV19 and TRBJ2-6, with D possibly being TRBD2 (6 bases). The germline gives CDR1 LNHDA, CDR2 SQIVND (reference sequence). V lost 5 bases and J 3 bases, leaving 14 bases between the germline ends. The CDR3 is 16 amino acids. The CDR3 reads CASSLYRGNGANVLTF. DNA of the CDR3: TGTGCCAGTAGTCTCTATCGGGGGAATGGGGCCAACGTCCTGACTTTC.

This chain links TRBV19 with TRBJ1-1; 8 bases are shared with TRBD1. CDR3 length equals 15 residues. Trimming at V came to 5 bases and at J to 4 bases, leaving 9 bases not matched to a gene. Germline V gene sequence: CDR1 LNHDA, CDR2 SQIVND (reference sequence). The CDR3 region is CASSFDRGVGTEAFF. In DNA form, the CDR3 reads TGTGCCAGTAGTTTTGACAGGGGAGTCGGCACTGAAGCTTTCTTT.

The chain joins TRBV2 to TRBJ1-5; 8 bases agree with TRBD1. Germline CDR1 reads SNHLY; CDR2 reads FYNNEI. The V and J ends lost 5 bases and 4 bases, in that order; junction bases with no gene match: 7. The CDR3 spans 15 residues. CDR3 amino acids: CASSPTGTGNQPQHF. The CDR3 DNA is TGTGCCAGCAGTCCCACCGGGACAGGTAATCAGCCCCAGCATTTT.

J is TRBJ1-2 and V is TRBV7-2, with D uncertain. CDR3 length: 15 amino acids. From germline, CDR1 is SGHTA and CDR2 FQGNSA. V was trimmed by 7 bases and J by 0 bases, leaving 15 bases between them. CDR3 region: CASIADIAANYGYTF. The CDR3 DNA follows: TGTGCCAGCATCGCCGACATCGCCGCTAACTATGGCTACACCTTC.

The rearrangement links TRBV6-6 to TRBJ1-2; 7 bases match TRBD1. The CDR3 covers 16 residues. Trimming cost V 6 bases and J 4 bases; bases outside gene matches: 14. Germline V lookup: CDR1 MNHNY, CDR2 SVGAGI (reference sequence). The DNA of the CDR3 is TGTGCCAGCAGCCCAACCCCGGGACAGACAGGCTATGGCTACACCTTC. Protein product: CASSPTPGQTGYGYTF.

This sequence joins TRBV28 and TRBJ1-4, with 8 bases fitting TRBD1. The J segment lost 5 bases and the V segment lost 2 bases, leaving 4 bases of the junction unmatched. The CDR3 is made up of 15 amino acids. From germline, CDR1 is MDHEN and CDR2 SYDVKM. The CDR3 sequence is CASSLRTGRNEKLFF. The CDR3 nucleotides are TGTGCCAGCAGTTTACGGACAGGGAGAAATGAAAAACTGTTTTTT.

This chain connects TRBV15 to TRBJ1-1; tentative D call: TRBD1 (5 bases). The CDR3 totals 15 residues. Germline loops: CDR1 LNHNV, CDR2 YYDKDF (reference sequence). Trimming cost V 1 base and J 6 bases, with 15 bases left between them. As DNA, the CDR3 is TGTGCCACCAGCAGAGCAACCCGGGGGAGGTCTGAAGCTTTCTTT. The encoded protein is CATSRATRGRSEAFF.

Points on this clone: This CDR3 is also generated by other DNA sequences in the sample. The V call is TRBV19, the J call TRBJ1-2, with a weak D call TRBD1 (5 bases). The germline V gene has CDR1 LNHDA and CDR2 SQIVND (reference sequence). CDR3 length: 13 amino acids. V was trimmed by 0 bases and J by 4 bases, leaving 6 bases between them. The CDR3 here is CASSIDRGYGYTF. DNA for the CDR3: TGTGCCAGTAGTATAGATAGGGGCTATGGCTACACCTTC.

This clone was seen a handful of times. This rearrangement joins TRBV5-4 to TRBJ2-5; 9 bases agree with TRBD1. Per the germline V gene, CDR1 is SGHNT and CDR2 is YYREEE (reference sequence). The V segment lost 3 bases and the J segment 2 bases; nucleotides outside the gene matches: 2. CDR3 size: 14 residues. CDR3 DNA: TGTGCCAGCAGCTACGGACAGGGGCAAGAGACCCAGTACTTC. This translates into CASSYGQGQETQYF.

V and J are TRBV6-6 and TRBJ1-1, with D possibly matching TRBD1 (5 bases). From germline, CDR1 is MNHNY and CDR2 SVGAGI (reference sequence). Between the trimmed V and J ends, which lost 0 bases and 0 bases, there was a span of 5 bases. The CDR3 sequence is 14 residues long. CDR3 residues: CASSYSTVNTEAFF. CDR3 DNA sequence: TGTGCCAGCAGTTACTCGACAGTGAACACTGAAGCTTTCTTT.

The gene calls are TRBV5-1 and TRBJ1-2; unclear D gene. There are 15 residues in the CDR3. Germline CDR1 is SGHRS and CDR2 is YFSETQ. With 1 base removed from V and 0 bases from J, the gap between germline ends came to 10 bases. CDR3 DNA sequence: TGCGCCAGCAGCTTGACAGCTGCTACTAACTATGGCTACACCTTC. This translates into CASSLTAATNYGYTF.

The rearrangement links TRBV6-5 to TRBJ2-4; tentatively, D is TRBD2 (6 bases). The V end lost 2 bases, the J end lost 8 bases, and 13 bases lay between the germline ends. Germline values: CDR1 MNHEY, CDR2 SVGAGI. CDR3 length: 14 residues. The chain's CDR3 is CASSYGGTGDIQYF. The CDR3 region has the DNA TGTGCCAGCAGTTACGGGGGGACGGGGGACATTCAGTACTTC.

The genes are TRBV15 and TRBJ1-3; D gene uncertain. Germline values: CDR1 LNHNV, CDR2 YYDKDF (reference sequence). V lost 0 bases, J lost 0 bases, and 6 bases lay in between. The CDR3 covers 15 residues. The CDR3 nucleotides read TGTGCCACCAGCAGAGAGGGCAGCTCTGGAAACACCATATATTTT. As protein: CATSREGSSGNTIYF.

This clone was recorded a few times. The chain joins TRBV11-2 to TRBJ2-3, with 11 bases matching TRBD2. Germline V CDR1 and CDR2: SGHAT, FQNNGV. V was pared by 4 bases and J by 3 bases, with 12 bases of the junction left unmatched. The CDR3 has 18 residues. CDR3 DNA: TGTGCCAGCAGCTCCCGGGGTAGCGGGGGGGCGAAGACAGATACGCAGTATTTT. Translating gives CASSSRGSGGAKTDTQYF.

This clone was detected only once. This chain links TRBV7-2 with TRBJ1-6, with 7 bases lining up with TRBD1. Germline V gene sequence: CDR1 SGHTA, CDR2 FQGNSA. The V segment lost 1 base and the J segment 4 bases; nucleotides outside the gene matches: 1. The length of the CDR3 is 15 residues. The CDR3 region has the DNA TGTGCCAGCAGCTTAGAGGGACAGTATAATTCACCCCTCCACTTT. This codes for CASSLEGQYNSPLHF.

The chain has TRBV6-6 and TRBJ1-2, with 9 bases lining up with TRBD1. The CDR3 is 17 residues long. J gave up 5 bases and V 5 bases, and 15 bases lay outside the gene matches. Per the germline V gene, CDR1 is MNHNY and CDR2 is SVGAGI (reference sequence). This chain's CDR3 is CASSLSLSDRGGYGYTF. CDR3 nucleotide sequence: TGTGCCAGCAGTCTATCCCTATCGGACAGGGGAGGTTATGGCTACACCTTC.

This clone is a singleton in its sample. The chain has TRBV6-5 and TRBJ1-6; possibly TRBD1 for D (6 bases). The CDR3 extends over 14 amino acids. Germline CDR1 is MNHEY and CDR2 is SVGAGI. V lost 6 bases and J 6 bases, leaving 12 bases between the germline ends. The CDR3, as DNA: TGTGCCAGCAGACGACAGGTCCCTAATTCACCCCTCCACTTT. Encoded protein: CASRRQVPNSPLHF.

J is TRBJ1-4 and V is TRBV6-5; D possibly corresponds to TRBD1 (5 bases). Germline values: CDR1 MNHEY, CDR2 SVGAGI. V was trimmed by 0 bases and J by 7 bases, leaving 12 bases between them. CDR3 size: 15 residues. The CDR3 region has the DNA TGTGCCAGCAGTTACTCGGGCAGGGAGGGTGAAAAACTGTTTTTT. It codes for CASSYSGREGEKLFF.

The V and J genes are TRBV12-3 or TRBV12-4 and TRBJ2-5; a weak D match, TRBD1 (5 bases). Trimming removed 7 bases at V and 1 base at J, with 10 bases between. The CDR3 is 13 amino acids. CDR3 in DNA: TGTGCCAGCACCCTGGACACCCAAGAGACCCAGTACTTC. Translating it yields CASTLDTQETQYF.

This sequence joins TRBV7-2 and TRBJ1-4; no definite D call. Germline values: CDR1 SGHTA, CDR2 FQGNSA. The ends were cut back, 2 bases at V and 5 bases at J, with 12 bases in the middle. The CDR3 spans 15 residues. The CDR3 nucleotides read TGTGCCAGCAGCTTACTTGAGGCTATAAATGAAAAACTGTTTTTT. Amino acid sequence: CASSLLEAINEKLFF.